The rows below give T cell receptor beta chains drawn from one sample of a study of shared clonotypes between healthy human individuals. This table comes from immunoSEQ multiplex PCR, and its TCRdb copy is limited to in-frame clones, with some not included. The table includes 2 million to 2.5 million clones, 95% detected once. The material sequenced was naive CD4+ T cells sorted from blood. These receptors came from a man aged 18-30 years in good health. Both conserved end residues are part of each CDR3. D genes are given only for firm matches. Clone size is shown for a subset of rows, as once, few, many or a class of expanded clone.

D,length,V,J,size,CDR3,DNA
TRBD1,15,TRBV29-1,TRBJ1-2,.,CSVAPDRGRGNGYTF,TGCAGCGTTGCCCCAGACAGGGGGCGCGGGAATGGCTACACCTTC
.,14,TRBV7-9,TRBJ2-7,.,CASSPGTGFKEQYF,TGTGCCAGCAGCCCCGGGACTGGATTTAAAGAGCAGTACTTC
.,14,TRBV9,TRBJ1-2,.,CASSVGQGNYGYTF,TGTGCCAGCAGCGTAGGCCAGGGAAACTATGGCTACACCTTC
TRBD1,17,TRBV5-8,TRBJ1-3,.,CASSSGQGKRAGNTIYF,TGTGCCAGCAGCTCTGGACAGGGTAAAAGGGCTGGAAACACCATATATTTT
TRBD2,15,TRBV5-4,TRBJ2-1,.,CASSFTSGIYNEQFF,TGTGCCAGCAGCTTCACTAGCGGGATCTACAATGAGCAGTTCTTC
TRBD1,14,TRBV18,TRBJ1-4,.,CASSPNRGNEKLFF,TGTGCCAGCTCACCAAACAGGGGGAATGAAAAACTGTTTTTT
.,17,TRBV7-9,TRBJ2-1,.,CASSLARVAGTYNEQFF,TGTGCCAGCAGCTTAGCGAGGGTGGCAGGGACCTACAATGAGCAGTTCTTC
TRBD2,17,TRBV5-1,TRBJ2-3,.,CASSLEGLATSTDTQYF,TGCGCCAGCAGCTTGGAGGGACTAGCGACCAGCACAGATACGCAGTATTTT
.,13,TRBV5-6,TRBJ1-1,once,CASSLWLNTEAFF,TGTGCCAGCAGCTTGTGGCTGAACACTGAAGCTTTCTTT
.,17,TRBV30,TRBJ1-6,.,CAWRGPTDGPNNSPLHF,TGTGCCTGGAGGGGGCCCACGGACGGGCCAAATAATTCACCCCTCCACTTT
TRBD1,15,TRBV5-6,TRBJ1-2,.,CASRYGQGLNYGYTF,TGTGCCAGCAGGTACGGACAGGGGTTAAACTATGGCTACACCTTC
TRBD1,14,TRBV14,TRBJ2-7,.,CASNLQGAGFEQYF,TGTGCCAGCAACCTACAGGGGGCCGGTTTCGAGCAGTACTTC
.,14,TRBV30,TRBJ1-3,.,CAWSVLLSGNTIYF,TGTGCCTGGAGTGTACTCCTTTCTGGAAACACCATATATTTT
.,13,TRBV6-6,TRBJ1-5,.,CASSLDSNQPQHF,TGTGCCAGCAGTCTCGATAGCAATCAGCCCCAGCATTTT
.,13,TRBV19,TRBJ2-3,.,CASSFVEQDTQYF,TGTGCCAGTAGTTTTGTGGAGCAAGATACGCAGTATTTT
.,13,TRBV5-1,TRBJ1-1,.,CASSIRQGTEAFF,TGCGCCAGCAGCATACGGCAGGGGACTGAAGCTTTCTTT
.,14,TRBV19,TRBJ2-3,.,CASSIETGTDTQYF,TGTGCCAGTAGTATAGAGACAGGCACAGATACGCAGTATTTT
.,15,TRBV11-1,TRBJ1-1,.,CASSLAPPAGTEAFF,TGTGCCAGCAGCTTAGCGCCCCCGGCGGGCACTGAAGCTTTCTTT
TRBD1,17,TRBV5-1,TRBJ2-2,.,CASRHTLGGLGTGELFF,TGCGCCAGCAGACATACACTAGGGGGCCTCGGCACCGGGGAGCTGTTTTTT
.,12,TRBV2,TRBJ1-5,few,CASSSREQPQHF,TGTGCCAGCAGTAGCAGGGAGCAGCCCCAGCATTTT
TRBD1,14,TRBV11-2,TRBJ1-5,.,CASSPGTGNQPQHF,TGTGCCAGCAGTCCCGGGACAGGGAATCAGCCCCAGCATTTT
TRBD1,16,TRBV5-4,TRBJ1-1,.,CASSPRTGPSGTEAFF,TGTGCCAGCAGCCCTCGGACAGGGCCGTCTGGCACTGAAGCTTTCTTT
TRBD2,16,TRBV6-4,TRBJ2-3,few,CASSFLAGESTDTQYF,TGTGCCAGCAGTTTCCTAGCGGGGGAGAGCACAGATACGCAGTATTTT
TRBD1,16,TRBV7-2,TRBJ1-1,once,CASSFAGQSPNTEAFF,TGTGCCAGCAGCTTCGCGGGACAGTCACCGAACACTGAAGCTTTCTTT
.,15,TRBV10-2,TRBJ1-5,.,CASSDGRQYFWPQHF,TGCGCCAGCAGTGACGGCCGACAGTATTTTTGGCCCCAGCATTTT
.,14,TRBV13,TRBJ2-3,.,CASSPTGYTDTQYF,TGTGCCAGCAGCCCAACGGGCTACACAGATACGCAGTATTTT
TRBD1,13,TRBV5-1,TRBJ1-2,once,CASRTPGQDGYTF,TGCGCCAGCAGAACTCCTGGACAGGATGGCTACACCTTC
.,14,TRBV6-5,TRBJ1-4,.,CASRKRTGNEKLFF,TGTGCCAGCAGAAAACGGACGGGGAATGAAAAACTGTTTTTT
TRBD1,15,TRBV5-1,TRBJ1-4,.,CASAGQGNANEKLFF,TGCGCCAGCGCCGGACAGGGGAATGCTAATGAAAAACTGTTTTTT
.,15,TRBV2,TRBJ2-2,.,CASSEQGKNTGELFF,TGTGCCAGCAGTGAGCAAGGGAAGAACACCGGGGAGCTGTTTTTT
.,15,TRBV10-3,TRBJ2-6,.,CAIQSPGTGANVLTF,TGTGCCATCCAAAGCCCAGGGACTGGGGCCAACGTCCTGACTTTC
.,13,TRBV25-1,TRBJ2-7,.,CASHGGSGFEQYF,TGTGCCAGCCATGGGGGGTCAGGGTTCGAGCAGTACTTC
.,15,TRBV25-1,TRBJ1-2,.,CASSAPVGSNYGYTF,TGTGCCAGCAGTGCCCCCGTAGGCAGCAACTATGGCTACACCTTC
.,14,TRBV7-7,TRBJ2-7,.,CASSLSAVSYEQYF,TGTGCTAGCAGCTTATCCGCAGTCTCCTACGAGCAGTACTTC
.,15,TRBV28,TRBJ1-6,.,CASSFLGPGDSPLHF,TGTGCCAGCAGTTTCCTAGGGCCCGGAGATTCACCCCTCCACTTT